Listed here are 12 T cell receptor beta chains from one sample, sequenced in a study of glioma-infiltrating T cells after dendritic cell vaccination (TCRdb year 2016). The library came from the immunoSEQ multiplex PCR assay. Drawn from immuneACCESS, this table holds only the in-frame rearrangements with V and J called that TCRdb kept. Clones are partly lost; checked studies trace under half to an unresolved V gene and leave the rest unexplained. Within this sample are roughly 51,000 clones, with 85% of them counted one time only. The ten biggest clones cover around 10% of the sample. The sequenced sample was blood, obtained before dendritic cell vaccination. These receptors were obtained from a human donor with glioblastoma.

The chain links TRBV14 to TRBJ2-1; D is undetermined. V was cut by 3 bases and J by 2 bases, with 5 bases left in between. The CDR3 is made up of 13 amino acids. Looked up from germline, CDR1 is SGHDN and CDR2 is FVKESK. The CDR3 bases are TGTGCCAGCAGCCACTCTACCTACAATGAGCAGTTCTTC. Translation: CASSHSTYNEQFF.

The V and J genes are TRBV5-6 and TRBJ1-2; D perhaps matches TRBD1 (5 bases). Trimming pared 5 bases from V and 7 bases from J, leaving 9 bases between. Germline-derived CDR1 and CDR2 are SGHDT and YYEEEE. This CDR3 comprises 11 residues. The CDR3 here is CASRRGIGYTF. The CDR3 nucleotides are TGTGCCAGCAGGCGGGGGATTGGCTACACCTTC.

The rearrangement links TRBV6-5 to TRBJ2-1; 10 nucleotides agree with TRBD2. The CDR3 runs 15 residues. V lost 4 bases, J lost 7 bases, and 7 bases stayed unmatched. Germline V CDR1 and CDR2: MNHEY, SVGAGI. CDR3 sequence: CASSFPGLASNEQFF. DNA for the CDR3: TGTGCCAGCAGTTTTCCGGGACTAGCGTCGAATGAGCAGTTCTTC.

The chain recombines TRBV4-2 with TRBJ1-2, with 7 bases fitting TRBD1. The CDR3 has 16 amino acids. Germline CDR1 is LGHNA and CDR2 is YNFKEQ. Trimming took 1 base from V and 0 from J; bases not matched to a gene: 5. The CDR3 region has the DNA TGTGCCAGCAGCCAAGCCCGACAGGGAGCTAACTATGGCTACACCTTC. Its translation is CASSQARQGANYGYTF.

Of note for this clone: The sample carries other DNA sequences with the same CDR3. The chain employs TRBV6-6 and TRBJ2-5, with 9 bases that match TRBD1. Per germline, CDR1 MNHNY and CDR2 SVGAGI (reference sequence). V dropped 5 bases and J dropped 5; count of bases not matched to a gene: 3. The CDR3 spans 13 residues. The CDR3 here is CASSRGQGETQYF. CDR3 DNA sequence: TGTGCCAGCAGTCGTGGACAGGGGGAGACCCAGTACTTC.

The genes are TRBV10-3 and TRBJ1-1; tentatively, D is TRBD1 (6 bases). Germline lookup yields CDR1 ENHRY and CDR2 SYGVKD. V lost 4 bases and J lost 8, with 14 bases in between. The CDR3 covers 13 residues. CDR3 region: CAISGQGQGEAFF. The CDR3, as DNA: TGTGCCATCAGTGGGCAGGGGCAGGGAGAAGCTTTCTTT.

V usage is TRBV27 and J usage is TRBJ2-7, with D tentatively TRBD2 (5 bases). This CDR3 comprises 13 residues. Germline CDR1 and CDR2: MNHEY and SMNVEV (reference sequence). Trimming took off 4 bases at V and 0 bases at J, with 7 bases between the two ends. CDR3 bases: TGTGCCAGCAGTTACCGGGACTCCTACGAGCAGTACTTC. This gives the protein CASSYRDSYEQYF.

A few counts support this clone. The V and J genes are TRBV27 and TRBJ1-2, with 8 bases matching TRBD1. The CDR3 extends over 13 amino acids. Trimming at V came to 3 bases and at J to 7 bases, leaving 4 bases not matched to a gene. Germline CDR1 reads MNHEY; CDR2 reads SMNVEV (reference sequence). In nucleotides, the CDR3 is TGTGCCAGCAGTTTGCAGGGGGCGGGTGGCTACACCTTC. Protein product: CASSLQGAGGYTF.

This chain connects TRBV5-1 to TRBJ2-1; TRBD2 matches at 7 bases. Germline CDR1 and CDR2: SGHRS and YFSETQ. The trim removed 0 bases at V and 4 bases at J, leaving 4 bases unmatched. This CDR3 is 15 amino acids long. The CDR3 region is CASSLAGEGYNEQFF. CDR3 coding DNA: TGCGCCAGCAGCTTGGCTGGGGAGGGATACAATGAGCAGTTCTTC. Using reference TRBV5-1 and TRBJ2-1 for the parts outside the CDR3, the full variable domain is KAGVTQTPRYLIKTRGQQVTLSCSPISGHRSVSWYQQTPGQGLQFLFEYFSETQRNKGNFPGRFSGRQFSNSRSEMNVSTLELGDSALYLCASSLAGEGYNEQFFGPGTRLTVL.

This sequence joins TRBV6-6 and TRBJ2-1, with D possibly being TRBD1 (5 bases). This CDR3 region has 14 residues. The ends were cut back, 6 bases at V and 1 base at J, with 10 bases in the middle. Germline values: CDR1 MNHNY, CDR2 SVGAGI (reference sequence). CDR3 DNA: TGTGCCAGCAGCTCACAGGCGTCCTACAATGAGCAGTTCTTC. Translation gives CASSSQASYNEQFF.

This chain joins TRBV4-3 and TRBJ1-2; a possible D gene is TRBD1 (6 bases). V was cut by 0 bases and J by 4 bases, with 12 bases left in between. The CDR3 totals 15 residues. Germline V CDR1 and CDR2: LGHNA, YSLEER. This chain's CDR3 is CASSQDFGTSYGYTF. CDR3 sequence (DNA): TGCGCCAGCAGCCAAGACTTCGGGACATCCTATGGCTACACCTTC.

The chain has TRBV27 and TRBJ2-1; the D gene is possibly TRBD1 (6 bases). CDR3 length: 12 residues. The V gene lost 8 bases and the J gene lost 15 bases, with 20 bases spanning the gap. CDR1 and CDR2 (germline): MNHEY, SMNVEV (reference sequence). As DNA, the CDR3 is TGTGCCAGCTGGACCCTCGACAGGAGCAGGTTCTTC. This gives the protein CASWTLDRSRFF.